Listed here are 3 T cell receptor beta chains from one sample, sequenced in a study of spatial heterogeneity in lung cancer. TCRdb used MiXCR to reprocess the 5' RACE reads, holding one entry per CDR3 protein. The profile shows roughly 48,000 distinct CDR3 sequences, about 5.8% of them singletons. Stated time point: sample taken at primary tumor resection. The sequencing used PBMCs, collected at surgery. These receptor sequences come from a male donor with early-stage non-small cell lung cancer.

This clonotype was counted many times. The V gene is TRBV6-2 or TRBV6-3, the J gene TRBJ2-3; a possible D gene is TRBD2 (6 bases). V lost 4 bases and J lost 4, with 9 bases in between. CDR1 is MNHEY, CDR2 SVGEGT, per germline. The CDR3 extends over 13 amino acids. CDR3 sequence: CASSSRLADTQYF. CDR3 DNA: TGTGCCAGCAGTTCTAGACTAGCAGATACGCAGTATTTT.

This clonotype was seen ten or more times. This chain links TRBV14 with TRBJ1-4; 7 bases line up with TRBD1. Unmatched junction bases numbered 11, after V lost 5 bases and J lost 5 bases. The germline V gene has CDR1 SGHDN and CDR2 FVKESK. This CDR3 has 16 amino acids. The CDR3 bases are TGTGCCAGCAGCGCTTTCGGTCAGGGGGGAAATGAAAAACTGTTTTTT. Translated: CASSAFGQGGNEKLFF. Variable domain in full (rest from reference TRBV14 and TRBJ1-4): EAGVTQFPSHSVIEKGQTVTLRCDPISGHDNLYWYRRVMGKEIKFLLHFVKESKQDESGMPNNRFLAERTGGTYSTLKVQPAELEDSGVYFCASSAFGQGGNEKLFFGSGTQLSVL.

This clonotype was recorded at least ten times. The genes are TRBV6-2 or TRBV6-3 and TRBJ1-5; D uncertain. CDR1 and CDR2 from the germline V gene are MNHEY and SVGEGT. With 2 bases removed from V and 2 bases from J, the gap between germline ends came to 4 bases. The CDR3 extends over 13 amino acids. CDR3 in amino acids: CASSYVGNQPQHF. The CDR3 DNA reads TGTGCCAGCAGTTACGTAGGCAATCAGCCCCAGCATTTT.